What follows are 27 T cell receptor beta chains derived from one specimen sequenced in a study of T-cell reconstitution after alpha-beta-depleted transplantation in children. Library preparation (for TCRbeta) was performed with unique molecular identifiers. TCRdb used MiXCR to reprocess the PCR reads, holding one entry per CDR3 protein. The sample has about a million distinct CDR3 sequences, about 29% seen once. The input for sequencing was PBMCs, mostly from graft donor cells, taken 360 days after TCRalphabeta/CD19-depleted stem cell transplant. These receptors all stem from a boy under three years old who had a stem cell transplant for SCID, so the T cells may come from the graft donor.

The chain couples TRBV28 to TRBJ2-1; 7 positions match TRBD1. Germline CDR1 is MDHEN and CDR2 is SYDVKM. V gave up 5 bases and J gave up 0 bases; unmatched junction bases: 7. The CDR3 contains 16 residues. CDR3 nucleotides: TGTGCCAGCAGTACCCAGACAGGGAGCTCCTACAATGAGCAGTTCTTC. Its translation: CASSTQTGSSYNEQFF.

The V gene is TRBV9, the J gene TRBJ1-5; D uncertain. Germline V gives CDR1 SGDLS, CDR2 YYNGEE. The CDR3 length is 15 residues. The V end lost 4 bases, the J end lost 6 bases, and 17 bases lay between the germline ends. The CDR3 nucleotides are TGTGCCAGCAGCCCCGAAGGGTTACTAGGTCAGCCCCAGCATTTT. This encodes CASSPEGLLGQPQHF.

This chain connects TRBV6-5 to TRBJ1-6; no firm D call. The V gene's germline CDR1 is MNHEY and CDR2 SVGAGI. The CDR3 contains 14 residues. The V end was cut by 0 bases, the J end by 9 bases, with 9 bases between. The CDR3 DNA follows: TGTGCCAGCAGTTACTCTTCGAACGGTTCACCCCTCCACTTT. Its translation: CASSYSSNGSPLHF.

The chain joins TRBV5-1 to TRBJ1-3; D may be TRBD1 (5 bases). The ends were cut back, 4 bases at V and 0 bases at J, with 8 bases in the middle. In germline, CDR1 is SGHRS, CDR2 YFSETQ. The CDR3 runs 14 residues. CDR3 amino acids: CASSPGTSGNTIYF. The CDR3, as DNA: TGCGCCAGCAGCCCAGGGACCTCTGGAAACACCATATATTTT.

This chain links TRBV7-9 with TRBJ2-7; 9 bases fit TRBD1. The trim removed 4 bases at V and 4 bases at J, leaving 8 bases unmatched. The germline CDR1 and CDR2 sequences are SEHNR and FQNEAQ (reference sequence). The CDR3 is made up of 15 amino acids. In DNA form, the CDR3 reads TGTGCCAGCAGCTCTGGGACAGGGCTTGTGTACGAGCAGTACTTC. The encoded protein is CASSSGTGLVYEQYF.

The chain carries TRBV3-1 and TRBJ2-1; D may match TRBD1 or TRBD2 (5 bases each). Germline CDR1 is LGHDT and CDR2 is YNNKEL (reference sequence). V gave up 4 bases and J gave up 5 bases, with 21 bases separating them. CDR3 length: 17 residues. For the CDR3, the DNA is TGTGCCAGCAGCCCCATGAGGGGAGCTCCACCCCACAATGAGCAGTTCTTC. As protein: CASSPMRGAPPHNEQFF.

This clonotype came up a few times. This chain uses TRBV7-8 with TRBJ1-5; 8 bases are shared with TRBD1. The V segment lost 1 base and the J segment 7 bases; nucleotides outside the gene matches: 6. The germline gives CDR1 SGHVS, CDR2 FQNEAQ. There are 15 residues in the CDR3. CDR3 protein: CASSLDSGGLQPQHF. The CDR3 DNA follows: TGTGCCAGCAGCTTAGATTCAGGGGGCCTACAGCCCCAGCATTTT. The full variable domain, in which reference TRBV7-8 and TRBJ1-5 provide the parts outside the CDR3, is GAGVSQSPRYKVAKRGQDVALRCDPISGHVSLFWYQQALGQGPEFLTYFQNEAQLDKSGLPSDRFFAERPEGSVSTLKIQRTQQEDSAVYLCASSLDSGGLQPQHFGDGTRLSIL.

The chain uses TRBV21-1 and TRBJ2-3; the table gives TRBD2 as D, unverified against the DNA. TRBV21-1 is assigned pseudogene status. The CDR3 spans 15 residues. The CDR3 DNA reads TGTGCCAGCAGCTCGCCGCGAGGGCATACAGATACGCAGTATTTT. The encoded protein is CASSSPRGHTDTQYF.

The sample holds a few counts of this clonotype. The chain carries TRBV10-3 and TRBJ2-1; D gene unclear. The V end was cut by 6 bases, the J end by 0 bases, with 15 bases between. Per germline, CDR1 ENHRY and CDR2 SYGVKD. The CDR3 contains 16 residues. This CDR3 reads CAIRADLGYSYNEQFF. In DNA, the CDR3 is TGTGCCATCAGAGCAGACCTGGGATACTCCTACAATGAGCAGTTCTTC.

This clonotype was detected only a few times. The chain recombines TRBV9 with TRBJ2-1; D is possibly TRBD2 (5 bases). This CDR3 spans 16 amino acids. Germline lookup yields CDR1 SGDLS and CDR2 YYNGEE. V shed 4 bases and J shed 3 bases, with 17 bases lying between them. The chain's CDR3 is CASSSREAVLYNEQFF. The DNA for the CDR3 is TGTGCCAGCAGCTCCCGGGAAGCGGTACTCTACAATGAGCAGTTCTTC.

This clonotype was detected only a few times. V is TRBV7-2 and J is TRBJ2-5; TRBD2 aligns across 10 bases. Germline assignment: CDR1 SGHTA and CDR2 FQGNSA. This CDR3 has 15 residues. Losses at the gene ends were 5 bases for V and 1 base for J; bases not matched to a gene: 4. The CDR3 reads CASSTLAGLQETQYF. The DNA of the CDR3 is TGTGCCAGCAGCACACTAGCGGGGCTCCAAGAGACCCAGTACTTC.

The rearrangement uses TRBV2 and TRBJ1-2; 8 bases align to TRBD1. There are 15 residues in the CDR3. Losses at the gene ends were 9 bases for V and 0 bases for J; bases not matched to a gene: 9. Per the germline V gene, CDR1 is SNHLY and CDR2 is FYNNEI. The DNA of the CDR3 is TGTGCCAGGGGGACAGGAGGGGATCCTAACTATGGCTACACCTTC. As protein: CARGTGGDPNYGYTF.

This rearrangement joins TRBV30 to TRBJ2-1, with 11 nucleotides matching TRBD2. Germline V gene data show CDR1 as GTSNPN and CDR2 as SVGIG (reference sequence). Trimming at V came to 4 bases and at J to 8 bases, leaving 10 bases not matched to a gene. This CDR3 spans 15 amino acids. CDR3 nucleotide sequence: TGTGCCTGGACCCCGACTAGCGGGGCAATCGATGAGCAGTTCTTC. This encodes CAWTPTSGAIDEQFF.

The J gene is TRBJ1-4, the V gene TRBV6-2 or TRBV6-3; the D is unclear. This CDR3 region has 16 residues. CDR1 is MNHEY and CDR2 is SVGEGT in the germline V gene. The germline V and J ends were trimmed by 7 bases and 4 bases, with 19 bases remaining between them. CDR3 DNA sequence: TGTGCCAGCAACGATCCGGCCCTTGGCGGTAATGAAAAACTGTTTTTT. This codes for CASNDPALGGNEKLFF.

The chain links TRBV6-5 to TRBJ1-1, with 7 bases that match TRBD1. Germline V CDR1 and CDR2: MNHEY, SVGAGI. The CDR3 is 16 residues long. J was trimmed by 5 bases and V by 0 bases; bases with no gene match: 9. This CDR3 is CASSYSPEGAKTEAFF. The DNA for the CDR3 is TGTGCCAGCAGTTACTCGCCGGAGGGGGCGAAGACTGAAGCTTTCTTT.

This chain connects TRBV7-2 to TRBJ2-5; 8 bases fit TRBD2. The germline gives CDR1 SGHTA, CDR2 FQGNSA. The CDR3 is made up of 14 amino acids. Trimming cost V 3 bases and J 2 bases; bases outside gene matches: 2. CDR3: CASSFGLAQETQYF. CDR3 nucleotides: TGTGCCAGCAGCTTCGGACTAGCACAAGAGACCCAGTACTTC. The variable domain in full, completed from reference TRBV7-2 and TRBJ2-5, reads GAGVSQSPSNKVTEKGKDVELRCDPISGHTALYWYRQSLGQGLEFLIYFQGNSAPDKSGLPSDRFSAERTGGSVSTLTIQRTQQEDSAVYLCASSFGLAQETQYFGPGTRLLVL.

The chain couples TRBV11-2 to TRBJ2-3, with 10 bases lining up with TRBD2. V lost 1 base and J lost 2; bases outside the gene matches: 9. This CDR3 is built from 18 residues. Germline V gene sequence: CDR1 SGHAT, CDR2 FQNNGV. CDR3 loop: CASSLGVLAGDPTDTQYF. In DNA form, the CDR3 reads TGTGCCAGCAGCTTAGGAGTCCTAGCGGGGGACCCCACAGATACGCAGTATTTT.

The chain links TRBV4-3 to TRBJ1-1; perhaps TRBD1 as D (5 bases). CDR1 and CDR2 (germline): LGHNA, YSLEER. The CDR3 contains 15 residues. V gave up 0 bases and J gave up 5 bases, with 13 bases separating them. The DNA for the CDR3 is TGCGCCAGCAGCCAAGATTGGGGGTTAGGGACTGAAGCTTTCTTT. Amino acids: CASSQDWGLGTEAFF.

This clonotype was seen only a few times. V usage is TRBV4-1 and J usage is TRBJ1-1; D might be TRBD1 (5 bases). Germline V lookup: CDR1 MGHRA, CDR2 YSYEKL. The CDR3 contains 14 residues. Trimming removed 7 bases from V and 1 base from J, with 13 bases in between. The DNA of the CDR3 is TGCGCCAGCAAACGCACGGGGGGGAACACTGAAGCTTTCTTT. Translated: CASKRTGGNTEAFF.

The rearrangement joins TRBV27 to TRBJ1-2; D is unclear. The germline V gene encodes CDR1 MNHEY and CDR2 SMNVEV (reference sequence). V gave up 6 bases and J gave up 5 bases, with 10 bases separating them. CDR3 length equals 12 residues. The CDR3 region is CASRVGLYGYTF. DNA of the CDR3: TGTGCCAGCAGGGTGGGGTTGTATGGCTACACCTTC.

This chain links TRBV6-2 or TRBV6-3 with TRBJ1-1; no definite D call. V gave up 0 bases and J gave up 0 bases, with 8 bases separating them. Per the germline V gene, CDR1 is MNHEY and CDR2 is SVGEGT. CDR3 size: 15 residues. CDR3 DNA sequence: TGTGCCAGCAGTTACTCGTGGGCGTTGAACACTGAAGCTTTCTTT. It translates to CASSYSWALNTEAFF.

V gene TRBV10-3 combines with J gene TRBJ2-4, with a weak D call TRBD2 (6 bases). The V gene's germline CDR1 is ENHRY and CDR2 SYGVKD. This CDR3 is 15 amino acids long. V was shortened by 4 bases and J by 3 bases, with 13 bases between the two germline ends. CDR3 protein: CAISVIAAGKNIQYF. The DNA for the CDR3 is TGTGCCATCAGTGTTATCGCAGCGGGCAAAAACATTCAGTACTTC.

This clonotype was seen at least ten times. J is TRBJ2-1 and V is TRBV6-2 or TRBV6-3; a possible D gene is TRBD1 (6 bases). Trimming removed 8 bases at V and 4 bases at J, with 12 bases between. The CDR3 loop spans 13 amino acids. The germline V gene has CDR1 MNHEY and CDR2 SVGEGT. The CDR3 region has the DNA TGTGCCAGCTCAAGACAGGAATACAATGAGCAGTTCTTC. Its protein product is CASSRQEYNEQFF.

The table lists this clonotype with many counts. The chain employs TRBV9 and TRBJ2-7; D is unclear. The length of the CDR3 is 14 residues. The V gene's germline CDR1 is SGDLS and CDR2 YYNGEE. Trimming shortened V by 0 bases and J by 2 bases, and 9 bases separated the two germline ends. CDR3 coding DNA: TGTGCCAGCAGCGTAGTGCCGGGTCCCTACGAGCAGTACTTC. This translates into CASSVVPGPYEQYF.

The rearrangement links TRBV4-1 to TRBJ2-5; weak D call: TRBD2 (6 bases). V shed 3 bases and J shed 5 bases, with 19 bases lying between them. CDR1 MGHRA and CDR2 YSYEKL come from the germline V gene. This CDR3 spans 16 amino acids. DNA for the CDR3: TGCGCCAGCAGCCAGGGGGACTCGGACCTTCATGAGACCCAGTACTTC. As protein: CASSQGDSDLHETQYF.

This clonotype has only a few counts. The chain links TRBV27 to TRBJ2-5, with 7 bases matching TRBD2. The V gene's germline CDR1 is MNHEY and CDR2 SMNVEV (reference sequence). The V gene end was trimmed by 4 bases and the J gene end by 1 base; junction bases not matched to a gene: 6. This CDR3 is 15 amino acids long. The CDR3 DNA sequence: TGTGCCAGCAGTTCTACGACGGGGGGCCAAGAGACCCAGTACTTC. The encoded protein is CASSSTTGGQETQYF.

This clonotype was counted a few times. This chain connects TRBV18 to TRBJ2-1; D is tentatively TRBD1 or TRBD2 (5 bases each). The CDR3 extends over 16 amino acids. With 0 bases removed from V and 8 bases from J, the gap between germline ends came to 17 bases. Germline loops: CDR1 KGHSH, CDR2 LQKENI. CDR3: CASSPPLPARDDEQFF. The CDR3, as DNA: TGTGCCAGCTCACCACCGTTGCCAGCCAGGGACGATGAGCAGTTCTTC.